The 32 T cell receptor beta chains in this list originate from one sample, sequenced in a study of tumor-infiltrating lymphocytes in primary liver carcinoma. The researchers produced TCR beta cDNA from approximately 550 ng total RNA with a constant-region primer. TCR beta libraries came from three nested multiplex PCR rounds using slightly modified ARM-PCR. Two initial PCR rounds of roughly 10 cycles each paired TRBV1-TRBV30 forward primers with a C-beta reverse primer. TCRdb re-called the multiplex PCR reads through MiXCR, storing one row per CDR3 protein. The sample lists 300,000 to 350,000 distinct CDR3 sequences, roughly two thirds occurring once. Unsorted whole blood served as the source of blood RNA, and germline DNA was extracted as well. The source material was peripheral blood. The receptor source for this set is a man aged 35 to 55 with primary liver carcinoma and hepatitis B virus infection.

To note about this clonotype: Being one base from a much bigger clone, this may be a read error. The chain recombines TRBV6-5 with TRBJ1-2, with 7 positions matching TRBD1. V lost 7 bases to trimming and J lost 8 bases; unmatched junction nucleotides: 16. This CDR3 has 15 amino acids. The germline V gene encodes CDR1 MNHEY and CDR2 SVGAGI. For the CDR3, the DNA is TGTGCCAGCACTCCAAGACAGGGAAGTCGTCGAGGCTACACCTTC. It encodes CASTPRQGSRRGYTF.

Note on this clonotype: A much larger clone sits a single nucleotide away, making a read error possible. This chain links TRBV5-4 with TRBJ2-7; D unclear. The germline CDR1 and CDR2 sequences are SGHNT and YYREEE (reference sequence). CDR3 length equals 12 residues. CDR3 protein: CASSYFRREKYF. The DNA of the CDR3 is TGTGCCAGCAGTTATTTCCGCCGCGAGAAGTACTTC.

This clonotype was seen more than once but under ten times. One end of the junction is discordant with germline, which a read error may explain. The chain carries TRBV5-1 and TRBJ2-1, with 10 positions matching TRBD1. Germline loops: CDR1 SGHRS, CDR2 YFSETQ. CDR3 size: 16 residues. This chain's CDR3 is CASSSEGTGVKNEQFF. In DNA, the CDR3 is TGTGCCAGCAGCTCCGAGGGGACAGGGGTAAAGAATGAGCAGTTCTTC.

Points on this clonotype: No conserved phenylalanine or tryptophan ends this CDR3, so it is likely a read error. The gene calls are TRBV11-2 and TRBJ2-3; D not certain. The CDR3 covers 17 residues. Between the trimmed V and J ends, which lost 5 bases and 2 bases, there was a span of 20 bases. Germline CDR1 reads SGHAT; CDR2 reads FQNNGV. The CDR3 coding sequence is TGTGCCAGCAGCCGGCCGATAGTTTTCTTTAACACAGATACGCAGTATCTT. Translation gives CASSRPIVFFNTDTQYL.

Note on this clonotype: It may be a read error: a sequence one base away is much more abundant. V gene TRBV6-2 or TRBV6-3 combines with J gene TRBJ1-2; the D is unclear. CDR3 length equals 10 residues. V gave up 10 bases and J gave up 9 bases, with 12 bases separating them. Germline-derived CDR1 and CDR2 are MNHEY and SVGEGT. The CDR3 sequence: CATNGNSYTF. In DNA, the CDR3 is TGTGCCACCAACGGGAATAGCTACACCTTC.

With regard to this clonotype: At one boundary the junction diverges from the germline segment, which might be a read error. The chain uses TRBV5-1 and TRBJ1-6, with D uncertain. The germline gives CDR1 SGHRS, CDR2 YFSETQ. The CDR3 spans 16 residues. The CDR3 loop reads CPSSRDREIYNSPLHF. The CDR3, as DNA: TGCCCCAGCAGCCGGGATAGGGAAATTTATAATTCACCCCTCCACTTT.

In this sample, this clonotype turned up a few times. V is TRBV10-3 and J is TRBJ2-1; 14 nucleotides align to TRBD2. The CDR3 runs 14 residues. Germline V gene lookup returns CDR1 ENHRY and CDR2 SYGVKD. V lost 7 bases, J lost 6 bases, and 2 bases stayed unmatched. As DNA, the CDR3 is TGTGCCATCAAAGGACTAGCGGGAGGCAATGAGCAGTTCTTC. Protein sequence: CAIKGLAGGNEQFF.

In the case of this clonotype: The junction departs from germline at one end; a sequencing error may be responsible. The chain carries TRBV5-4 and TRBJ2-2, with a possible D match to TRBD2 (5 bases). The CDR3 sequence is 16 residues long. Germline V gives CDR1 SGHNT, CDR2 YYREEE (reference sequence). The CDR3 is CASSLGSSSLAGELSF. CDR3 coding DNA: TGTGCCAGCAGCTTGGGGTCTAGCTCCCTAGCCGGGGAGCTGTCTTTT.

This clonotype was counted ten times or more. V gene TRBV4-3 combines with J gene TRBJ2-4; TRBD1 or TRBD2 may be the D gene (6 bases each). CDR3 size: 15 residues. V lost 0 bases and J 9 bases, leaving 15 bases between the germline ends. The V gene's germline CDR1 is LGHNA and CDR2 YSLEER. CDR3 bases: TGCGCCAGCAGCCAAGATAATCTGGAGGGGGGCATTCAGTACTTC. Amino acids: CASSQDNLEGGIQYF.

The count of this clonotype is one. At one end the junction does not follow the germline gene, possibly because of a read error. The chain couples TRBV19 to TRBJ2-7, with 7 nucleotides matching TRBD1. This CDR3 has 14 residues. The germline gives CDR1 LNHDA, CDR2 SQIVND (reference sequence). The CDR3 sequence: CTSSIGGLYDEQYF. The CDR3 DNA reads TGTACCAGTAGTATAGGGGGCCTCTACGACGAGCAGTACTTC.

As for this clonotype: Being one base from a much bigger clone, this may be a read error. The J gene is TRBJ2-1, the V gene TRBV14, with 12 bases identical to TRBD2. CDR1 is SGHDN and CDR2 is FVKESK in the germline V gene. There are 16 residues in the CDR3. CDR3 sequence: CASSQGLAGARNGQFF. DNA of the CDR3: TGTGCCAGCAGCCAAGGACTAGCGGGAGCTCGGAATGGGCAGTTCTTC.

The rearrangement uses TRBV30 and TRBJ2-2; D remains ambiguous. The CDR3 consists of 13 residues. V shed 5 bases and J shed 0 bases, with 7 bases lying between them. CDR1 GTSNPN and CDR2 SVGIG come from the germline V gene (reference sequence). In nucleotides, the CDR3 is TGTGCCTGGGGAGATACGAACACCGGGGAGCTGTTTTTT. Amino acids: CAWGDTNTGELFF.

This clonotype was picked up many times. The chain has TRBV11-2 and TRBJ1-2, with 10 bases that match TRBD1. Germline lookup yields CDR1 SGHAT and CDR2 FQNNGV. V was pared by 4 bases and J by 6 bases, with 14 bases of the junction left unmatched. This CDR3 has 17 residues. The CDR3 is CASSSRRPGQGTDGYTF. The CDR3 bases are TGTGCCAGCAGCTCCAGACGTCCGGGACAGGGGACGGATGGCTACACCTTC.

Concerning this clonotype itself: Given a much more abundant clone one base away, this may be a read error. V is TRBV5-1 and J is TRBJ2-4, with a tentative D call TRBD2 (6 bases). V was clipped by 4 bases and J by 8 bases, with 13 bases between them. There are 13 residues in the CDR3. From germline, CDR1 is SGHRS and CDR2 YFSETQ. The CDR3 sequence is CASSMAGLDIQYF. CDR3 in DNA: TGCGCCAGCAGCATGGCGGGATTAGACATTCAGTACTTC.

There are a few counts of this clonotype. The rearrangement joins TRBV5-5 to TRBJ2-7, with D hard to call. Trimming pared 2 bases from V and 3 bases from J, leaving 9 bases between. The CDR3 spans 13 residues. The germline V gene has CDR1 SGHKS and CDR2 YYEKEE (reference sequence). The CDR3 DNA reads TGTGCCAGCAGCTTAATCCTAAACTACGAGCAGTACTTC. Amino acid sequence: CASSLILNYEQYF.

The rearrangement joins TRBV6-6 to TRBJ2-5, with TRBD2 identical over 8 bases. The junction had 22 bases not matched to a gene; V was cut back by 4 bases and J by 3 bases. The CDR3 length is 20 residues. Germline V gene lookup returns CDR1 MNHNY and CDR2 SVGAGI (reference sequence). The chain's CDR3 is CASSSRGVRTSGGRKETQYF. CDR3 bases: TGTGCCAGCAGTTCCCGGGGGGTCAGGACCAGCGGGGGAAGGAAAGAGACCCAGTACTTC.

Concerning this clonotype itself: The junction and the germline gene differ at one end; a read error may be behind it. The V call is TRBV11-2, the J call TRBJ2-7, with D maybe TRBD2 (6 bases). The germline V gene encodes CDR1 SGHAT and CDR2 FQNNGV. This CDR3 comprises 17 residues. The CDR3 DNA sequence: TGTGCCAGCAGCGTTGGGACGGGACTGACAAGCTCCTACAAGCAGTACTTC. This translates into CASSVGTGLTSSYKQYF. Full variable domain (missing parts from reference TRBV11-2 and TRBJ2-7): EAGVAQSPRYKIIEKRQSVAFWCNPISGHATLYWYQQILGQGPKLLIQFQNNGVVDDSQLPKDRFSAERLKGVDSTLKIQPAKLEDSAVYLCASSVGTGLTSSYKQYFGPGTRLTVT.

This clonotype was counted at least ten times. The rearrangement links TRBV6-6 to TRBJ2-2, with 10 positions matching TRBD1. This CDR3 is 15 amino acids long. Germline CDR1 MNHNY, CDR2 SVGAGI (reference sequence). V was pared by 7 bases and J by 7 bases, with 9 bases of the junction left unmatched. The DNA of the CDR3 is TGTGCCAGCAAGGCTCGACAGGGGGCCGGCGGGGAGCTGTTTTTT. Its translation is CASKARQGAGGELFF.

The chain links TRBV6-1 to TRBJ2-3; D gene ambiguous. This CDR3 is 12 amino acids long. The germline CDR1 and CDR2 sequences are MNHNS and SASEGT. V dropped 3 bases and J dropped 13 bases, with 14 bases sitting between them. This CDR3 is CASSDIEDTKYF. CDR3 nucleotide sequence: TGTGCCAGCAGTGACATTGAAGATACAAAGTATTTT.

The J gene is TRBJ2-5, the V gene TRBV28, with 7 positions matching TRBD2. V trimming: 6 bases; J trimming: 4 bases; junction bases outside the gene matches: 8. Germline V gene sequence: CDR1 MDHEN, CDR2 SYDVKM. The CDR3 is 14 amino acids. DNA of the CDR3: TGTGCCAGCAGCCCCATCGGGGGGACAGAGACCCAGTACTTC. Amino acids: CASSPIGGTETQYF.

In its sample, this clonotype was seen once. Since a much larger clone is just one base distant, this may be a read error. The chain combines TRBV5-6 with TRBJ2-6, with D perhaps TRBD1 or TRBD2 (5 bases each). The germline V gene has CDR1 SGHDT and CDR2 YYEEEE. V was clipped by 1 base and J by 0 bases, with 11 bases between them. This CDR3 is built from 17 residues. CDR3 protein: CASSLRQRVSGANVLTF. The CDR3 nucleotides are TGTGCCAGCAGCTTGAGACAGAGGGTCTCTGGGGCCAACGTCCTGACTTTC.

This clonotype was seen many times. V is TRBV29-1 and J is TRBJ2-1; 11 nucleotides match TRBD2. Germline V CDR1 and CDR2: SQVTM, ANQGSEA. The CDR3 runs to 16 residues. Germline trimming cut 4 bases from V and 0 bases from J; bases unmatched to any gene: 5. For the CDR3, the DNA is TGCAGCGTTGCTCTAGCGGGAGGAAGCTCCTACAATGAGCAGTTCTTC. The encoded protein is CSVALAGGSSYNEQFF.

As concerns this clonotype: It may be a read error: a sequence one base away is much more abundant. V usage is TRBV4-2 and J usage is TRBJ2-5; possible D gene TRBD2, 6 bases. This CDR3 has 15 residues. The germline V gene has CDR1 LGHNA and CDR2 YNFKEQ. The CDR3 DNA reads as TGTGTCAGCAGCCAAGATGTAGCGGTCCAAGAGACCCAGTACTTC. It encodes CVSSQDVAVQETQYF.

A word on this clonotype: At one boundary the junction diverges from the germline segment, which might be a read error. The rearrangement joins TRBV6-5 to TRBJ2-7; no clear D. The CDR3 sequence is 16 residues long. Germline V lookup: CDR1 MNHEY, CDR2 SVGAGI. The CDR3, as DNA: TGTGCCAGCAGTTACTCGACGGAGATAGGCTCCTACGAGCAGCACTTC. It encodes CASSYSTEIGSYEQHF.

In the case of this clonotype: One junction end disagrees with the germline gene, perhaps due to a read error. The chain joins TRBV6-9 to TRBJ2-3; TRBD2 might be the D (5 bases). Germline CDR1 reads MNHGY; CDR2 reads SVAAGI. CDR3 length: 16 residues. The CDR3 nucleotides are TGTGCCAGCAGTAACTCGAATGTGGGAGACACAGATACGCAGCTTTTT. Protein sequence: CASSNSNVGDTDTQLF.

This clonotype was observed a few times. The junction differs from germline at one of its ends, possibly a read error. V gene TRBV11-1 combines with J gene TRBJ2-1; perhaps TRBD1 as D (5 bases). Per the germline V gene, CDR1 is SGHAT and CDR2 is FQDESV (reference sequence). This CDR3 region has 14 residues. The CDR3 protein is CASSLRIRDNEQFF. CDR3 nucleotides: TGTGCTAGCAGCTTGCGGATCAGGGACAATGAGCAGTTCTTC.

This clonotype was detected ten times or more. The chain has TRBV4-2 and TRBJ2-6; 8 bases match TRBD2. CDR1 is LGHNA and CDR2 is YNFKEQ in the germline V gene. The CDR3 covers 18 residues. With V trimmed by 5 bases and J by 0 bases, 9 bases remained unmatched. CDR3 protein: CASSTRLALNSGANVLTF. As DNA, the CDR3 is TGTGCCAGCAGCACCCGACTAGCGCTAAACTCTGGGGCCAACGTCCTGACTTTC.

To note about this clonotype: Germline is not matched at one junction end, which may reflect a read error. The chain recombines TRBV4-1 with TRBJ1-2, with 7 bases aligning to TRBD1. CDR1 is MGHRA and CDR2 is YSYEKL in the germline V gene. The CDR3 contains 15 residues. CDR3 protein: CANSQSGQNNYGYTF. CDR3 sequence (DNA): TGCGCCAACAGCCAATCGGGACAGAATAACTATGGCTACACATTC.

Concerning this clonotype itself: A much larger clone lies a single base off, so this may be a read error. The chain employs TRBV5-1 and TRBJ2-1; D not certain. Trimming stripped 6 bases from V and 7 bases from J, with 14 bases between. Germline V gene sequence: CDR1 SGHRS, CDR2 YFSETQ. This CDR3 has 13 amino acids. CDR3 DNA sequence: TGCGCCAGCACCATGGATAAAGGGAATGAGCAGTTCTTC. Translation gives CASTMDKGNEQFF.

This clonotype showed up many times. The J gene is TRBJ2-2, the V gene TRBV12-3 or TRBV12-4; 11 nucleotides agree with TRBD2. The CDR3 runs to 15 residues. Trimming cost V 6 bases and J 6 bases; bases outside gene matches: 6. CDR3 loop: CASSWTSGRAGELFF. CDR3 sequence (DNA): TGTGCCAGCAGCTGGACTAGCGGGCGGGCCGGGGAGCTGTTTTTT.

With regard to this clonotype: It may be a read error: a sequence one base away is much more abundant. The rearrangement uses TRBV6-6 and TRBJ2-1; weak D call: TRBD1 (5 bases). The CDR3 spans 15 residues. CDR1 is MNHNY and CDR2 is SVGAGI in the germline V gene (reference sequence). V was trimmed by 8 bases and J by 6 bases, leaving 20 bases between them. The CDR3 nucleotides read TGTGCCAGCGGTTTCAGTCGTTCAGGGTCCAATGAGCAGTTCTTC. Encoded protein: CASGFSRSGSNEQFF.

Concerning this clonotype: No conserved phenylalanine or tryptophan ends this CDR3, so it is likely a read error. This chain links TRBV29-1 with TRBJ1-1; 7 bases are a match to TRBD1. Germline V gene lookup returns CDR1 SQVTM and CDR2 ANQGSEA. This CDR3 is built from 16 residues. The CDR3 nucleotides are TGCAGCGTTTGGATGGGACCGGGACAGCCGAACACCGAAGCTTTCTCT. Translation gives CSVWMGPGQPNTEAFS.